This entry lists 6 T cell receptor beta chains sequenced from one sample in a study of CD8+CD57+ T cells in acquired aplastic anemia. TCR beta VDJ and CDR3 were profiled, and genomic DNA was the template. MiXCR, run by TCRdb on the reads, gives a single entry per CDR3 protein. The top ten hold 6.5% to 10% of the sample, which has 300,000 or so distinct CDR3 sequences, approximately 56% seen once. The specimen was sorted CD4+, CD8+, or CD8+CD57+ T cells (not recorded which) from PBMCs. All receptors derive from a human donor with severe aplastic anemia or a healthy control (not recorded which).

The genes are TRBV2 and TRBJ2-4; 8 bases match TRBD2. CDR3 size: 12 residues. CDR1 SNHLY and CDR2 FYNNEI come from the germline V gene. V shed 6 bases, J shed 7 bases, and the junction held 2 bases outside the gene matches. The CDR3 reads CASRGLANIQYF. CDR3 in DNA: TGTGCCAGCAGAGGACTAGCCAACATTCAGTACTTC.

The V gene is TRBV20-1, the J gene TRBJ2-1, with D perhaps assigned TRBD1 or TRBD2 (5 bases each). The V end was cut by 3 bases, the J end by 4 bases, with 13 bases between. Germline CDR1 and CDR2: DFQATT and SNEGSKA (reference sequence). CDR3 size: 14 residues. DNA of the CDR3: TGCAGTGCTAGCGGGGCAGGCAAATACAATGAGCAGTTCTTC. Amino acids: CSASGAGKYNEQFF.

V usage is TRBV12-3 or TRBV12-4 and J usage is TRBJ2-5, with D perhaps being TRBD1 or TRBD2 (6 bases each). The CDR3 is 12 amino acids. Trimming shortened V by 6 bases and J by 5 bases, and 10 bases separated the two germline ends. The DNA for the CDR3 is TGTGCCAGCAGCCGAGGGGGGGAGACCCAGTACTTC. It is translated as CASSRGGETQYF.

V usage is TRBV19 and J usage is TRBJ2-2; D possibly corresponds to TRBD2 (6 bases). Germline CDR1 and CDR2: LNHDA and SQIVND (reference sequence). The CDR3 loop spans 15 amino acids. V was shortened by 2 bases and J by 2 bases, with 9 bases between the two germline ends. The CDR3 here is CASSIWGDNTGELFF. The CDR3 DNA reads as TGTGCCAGTAGTATATGGGGGGATAACACCGGGGAGCTGTTTTTT.

A word on this clonotype: A much larger clone differs from this one at a single base, so this may be a read error. The gene calls are TRBV5-6 and TRBJ2-2; D is unclear. This CDR3 comprises 15 residues. Germline CDR1 SGHDT, CDR2 YYEEEE. V lost 4 bases to trimming and J lost 5 bases, with 15 bases between them. DNA of the CDR3: TGTGCCAGCAGCGTCACTGTAACAGCAACCGGGGAGCTGTTTTTT. Translated: CASSVTVTATGELFF.

In its sample, this clonotype was seen many times. The chain couples TRBV7-6 to TRBJ2-5; maybe TRBD2 (5 bases). Germline V lookup: CDR1 SGHVS, CDR2 FNYEAQ. This CDR3 contains 13 residues. Between the trimmed V and J ends, which lost 4 bases and 5 bases, there was a span of 11 bases. The chain's CDR3 is CASSSGLIETQYF. CDR3 in DNA: TGTGCCAGCAGCTCTGGACTTATTGAGACCCAGTACTTC.